This T cell receptor (beta chain) was obtained from a study of shared clonotypes between healthy human individuals. The length of the CDR3 is 16 residues. V lost 3 bases, J lost 1 base, and 15 bases lay in between. The germline V gene has CDR1 MDHEN and CDR2 SYDVKM. About this clone itself: What it recognizes is unknown.

Repertoires were generated with immunoSEQ multiplex PCR, while TCRdb's copy carries only in-frame clones and drops some. The sample holds hundreds of thousands of clones; less than 98% are singletons and the top ten take approximately 0.057%. CD4+ cells underwent separation, giving CD45RA+ naive and CD45RA-negative memory subsets. Regarding the study as a whole: The low donor count limited represented genetic and exposure-history diversity.

The sequence derives from a woman in her twenties or thirties in good health. The rearrangement links TRBV28 to TRBJ2-5, with D possibly TRBD2 on 7 matching bases. The sample taken for sequencing was naive CD4+ T cells sorted from blood. Described subset: CD45RA+ positively selected. The CDR3 loop reads CASSLGGASVQETQYF. In nucleotides, the CDR3 is TGTGCCAGCAGTTTGGGGGGGGCTTCAGTCCAAGAGACCCAGTACTTC. Full variable domain (outside the CDR3, taken from reference TRBV28 and TRBJ2-5): DVKVTQSSRYLVKRTGEKVFLECVQDMDHENMFWYRQDPGLGLRLIYFSYDVKMKEKGDIPEGYSVSREKKERFSLILESASTNQTSMYLCASSLGGASVQETQYFGPGTRLLVL.